Here is one T cell receptor (beta chain) with its context. Its antigen remains unknown. This specimen belongs to a study of response to subunit inactivated influenza vaccine. Study-wide points: New T cells are recruited in small numbers by each seasonal influenza vaccination, according to the authors' suggestion.

TCRdb independently ran MiXCR on the RT-PCR reads; one entry per CDR3 protein. The data show 530,000 or so distinct CDR3 sequences, approximately 10% seen once. This CDR3 comprises 14 residues. Trimming shortened V by 0 bases and J by 8 bases, and 10 bases separated the two germline ends. Germline CDR1 reads MGHRA; CDR2 reads YSYEKL. Here the sequenced sample was PBMCs from blood, taken on the day of vaccination. V and J are TRBV4-1 and TRBJ1-4; perhaps TRBD1 as D (5 bases). The sequence was collected from a man in his fifties who received an inactivated influenza vaccine. The CDR3 sequence is CASSQEGRGEKLFF. DNA of the CDR3: TGCGCCAGCAGCCAAGAGGGCCGGGGGGAAAAACTGTTTTTT.